Following are 10 T cell receptor beta chains from one sample sequenced in a study of T cell responses to AZD1222 COVID-19 vaccine. The assay was immunoSEQ multiplex PCR, and TCRdb's table has in-frame clones only and misses some. In the table there are about 120,000 clones, roughly 90% of which are singletons. Sequencing used peripheral blood, obtained on day 0 of AZD1222 vaccination. These receptors were taken from an adult in good health.

V is TRBV6-6 and J is TRBJ1-2; a weak D match, TRBD1 (6 bases). This CDR3 has 12 residues. V shed 6 bases and J shed 8 bases, with 13 bases lying between them. Germline assignment: CDR1 MNHNY and CDR2 SVGAGI (reference sequence). DNA for the CDR3: TGTGCCAGCAGGGTATCAGGGGTGGGCTACACCTTC. This encodes CASRVSGVGYTF.

The V gene is TRBV7-8, the J gene TRBJ1-1; D gene unclear. The CDR3 sequence is 16 residues long. CDR1 SGHVS and CDR2 FQNEAQ come from the germline V gene. V was trimmed by 2 bases and J by 4 bases, leaving 17 bases between them. The CDR3 here is CASSLSFVGYSTEAFF. The DNA of the CDR3 is TGTGCCAGCAGCTTATCTTTTGTAGGGTACAGCACTGAAGCTTTCTTT.

The V gene is TRBV19, the J gene TRBJ1-3, with 8 bases matching TRBD1. V lost 5 bases, J lost 0 bases, and 15 bases stayed unmatched. Germline V gene lookup returns CDR1 LNHDA and CDR2 SQIVND (reference sequence). This CDR3 spans 19 amino acids. The CDR3 protein is CASSASGTGVFLSGNTIYF. In DNA, the CDR3 is TGTGCCAGTAGTGCCTCCGGGACAGGCGTTTTCCTCTCTGGAAACACCATATATTTT. Looking up the rest from reference TRBV19 and TRBJ1-3 gives the full variable domain: DGGITQSPKYLFRKEGQNVTLSCEQNLNHDAMYWYRQDPGQGLRLIYYSQIVNDFQKGDIAEGYSVSREKKESFPLTVTSAQKNPTAFYLCASSASGTGVFLSGNTIYFGEGSWLTVV.

The chain employs TRBV4-1 and TRBJ2-1; 12 bases align to TRBD2. CDR1 is MGHRA and CDR2 is YSYEKL in the germline V gene. The CDR3 extends over 16 amino acids. The trim removed 3 bases at V and 4 bases at J, leaving 4 bases unmatched. The CDR3 loop is CASSHRTSGVYNEQFF. The CDR3 DNA reads TGCGCCAGCAGCCATCGGACTAGCGGGGTATACAATGAGCAGTTCTTC.

The chain recombines TRBV27 with TRBJ2-3; D not resolved. V lost 5 bases to trimming and J lost 2 bases, with 14 bases between them. The CDR3 is 15 amino acids. Per the germline V gene, CDR1 is MNHEY and CDR2 is SMNVEV (reference sequence). The CDR3 DNA sequence: TGTGCCAGCAGTCCCTCAGTGCGAACCACAGATACGCAGTATTTT. The encoded protein is CASSPSVRTTDTQYF.

The rearrangement uses TRBV6-6 and TRBJ2-7; 12 bases align to TRBD2. The CDR3 consists of 14 residues. J was trimmed by 2 bases and V by 5 bases; bases with no gene match: 1. The germline CDR1 and CDR2 sequences are MNHNY and SVGAGI (reference sequence). CDR3: CASSTSGGTYEQYF. CDR3 in DNA: TGTGCCAGCAGTACTAGCGGGGGGACCTACGAGCAGTACTTC.

There are a few counts of this clone. The J gene is TRBJ1-3, the V gene TRBV27, with D unclear. In germline, CDR1 is MNHEY, CDR2 SMNVEV (reference sequence). This CDR3 is 15 amino acids long. Trimming removed 6 bases at V and 1 base at J, with 13 bases between. The CDR3 DNA sequence: TGTGCCAGCAGCGAGACTTGGGGTTCTGGAAACACCATATATTTT. It yields the protein CASSETWGSGNTIYF.

The V gene is TRBV4-3, the J gene TRBJ2-7; 15 bases map to TRBD2. Germline V gene data show CDR1 as LGHNA and CDR2 as YSLEER. J was trimmed by 3 bases and V by 3 bases; bases with no gene match: 0. The CDR3 is 15 amino acids. This chain's CDR3 is CASSQGLAGGYEQYF. The CDR3 DNA reads TGCGCCAGCAGCCAGGGACTAGCGGGGGGCTACGAGCAGTACTTC.

Details on this clone: Other DNA sequences in this specimen translate into the identical CDR3. The J gene is TRBJ1-1, the V gene TRBV11-2; D gene unclear. The V gene lost 2 bases and the J gene lost 1 base, with 5 bases spanning the gap. This CDR3 comprises 13 residues. The germline V gene encodes CDR1 SGHAT and CDR2 FQNNGV. The CDR3 region has the DNA TGTGCCAGCAGCTTAAAAAGGAACACTGAAGCTTTCTTT. This encodes CASSLKRNTEAFF.

The chain employs TRBV10-2 and TRBJ2-2; TRBD2 aligns across 8 bases. The V gene end was trimmed by 3 bases and the J gene end by 3 bases; junction bases not matched to a gene: 3. The CDR3 has 15 amino acids. CDR1 and CDR2 from the germline V gene are WSHSY and SAAADI. CDR3 sequence reads: CASSDAGGYTGELFF. The CDR3 DNA reads TGCGCCAGCAGTGACGCGGGGGGTTACACCGGGGAGCTGTTTTTT.